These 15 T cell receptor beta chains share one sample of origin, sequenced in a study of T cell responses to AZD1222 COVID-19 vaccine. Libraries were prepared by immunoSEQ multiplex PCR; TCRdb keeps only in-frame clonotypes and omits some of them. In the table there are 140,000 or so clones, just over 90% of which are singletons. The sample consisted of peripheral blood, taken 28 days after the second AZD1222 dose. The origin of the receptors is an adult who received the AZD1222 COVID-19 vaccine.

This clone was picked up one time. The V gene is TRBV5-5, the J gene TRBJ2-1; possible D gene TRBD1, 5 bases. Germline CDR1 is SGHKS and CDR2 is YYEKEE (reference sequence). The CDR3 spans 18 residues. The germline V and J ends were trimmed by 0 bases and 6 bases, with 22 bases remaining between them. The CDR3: CASSLEVVAAGRSNEQFF. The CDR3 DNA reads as TGTGCCAGCAGCTTGGAGGTGGTTGCGGCAGGGCGGAGCAATGAGCAGTTCTTC.

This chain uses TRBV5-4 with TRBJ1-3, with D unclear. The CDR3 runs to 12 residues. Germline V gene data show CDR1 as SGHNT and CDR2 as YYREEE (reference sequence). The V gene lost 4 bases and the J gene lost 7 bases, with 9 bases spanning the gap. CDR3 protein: CASSTRGNTIYF. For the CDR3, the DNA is TGTGCCAGCAGCACCCGTGGGAACACCATATATTTT.

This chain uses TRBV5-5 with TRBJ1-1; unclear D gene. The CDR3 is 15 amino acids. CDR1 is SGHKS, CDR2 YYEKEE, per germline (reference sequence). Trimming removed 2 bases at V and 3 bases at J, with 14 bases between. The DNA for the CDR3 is TGTGCCAGCAGCTTATACACCGCACTTTACACTGAAGCTTTCTTT. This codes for CASSLYTALYTEAFF.

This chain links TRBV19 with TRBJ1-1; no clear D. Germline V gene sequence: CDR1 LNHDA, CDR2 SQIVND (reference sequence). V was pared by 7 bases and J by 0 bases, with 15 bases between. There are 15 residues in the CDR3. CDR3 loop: CASKVPLGLNTEAFF. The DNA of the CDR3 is TGTGCCAGTAAAGTCCCCCTCGGGCTGAACACTGAAGCTTTCTTT.

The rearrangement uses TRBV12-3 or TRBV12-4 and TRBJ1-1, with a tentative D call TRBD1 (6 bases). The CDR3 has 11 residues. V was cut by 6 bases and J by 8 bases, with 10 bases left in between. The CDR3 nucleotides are TGTGCCAGCAGGACGGGGGCCGAAGCTTTCTTT. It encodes CASRTGAEAFF.

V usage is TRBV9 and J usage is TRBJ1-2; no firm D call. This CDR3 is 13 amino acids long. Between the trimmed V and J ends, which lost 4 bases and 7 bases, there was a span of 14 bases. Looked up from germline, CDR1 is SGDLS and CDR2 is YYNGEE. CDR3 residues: CASSPRTAAGYTF. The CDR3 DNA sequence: TGTGCCAGCAGCCCAAGGACGGCCGCTGGCTACACCTTC.

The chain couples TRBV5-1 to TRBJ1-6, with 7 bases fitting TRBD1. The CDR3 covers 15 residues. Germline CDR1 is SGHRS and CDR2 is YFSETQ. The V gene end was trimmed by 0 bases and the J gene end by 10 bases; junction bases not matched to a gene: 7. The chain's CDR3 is CASSLGDSGGSPLHF. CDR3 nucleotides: TGCGCCAGCAGCTTGGGGGACAGTGGAGGATCACCCCTCCACTTT.

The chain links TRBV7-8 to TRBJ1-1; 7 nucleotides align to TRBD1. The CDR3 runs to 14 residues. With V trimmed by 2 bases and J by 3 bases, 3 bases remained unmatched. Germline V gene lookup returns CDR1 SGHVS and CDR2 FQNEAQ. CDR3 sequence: CASSLQGGDTEAFF. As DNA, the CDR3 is TGTGCCAGCAGCTTACAGGGGGGGGACACTGAAGCTTTCTTT.

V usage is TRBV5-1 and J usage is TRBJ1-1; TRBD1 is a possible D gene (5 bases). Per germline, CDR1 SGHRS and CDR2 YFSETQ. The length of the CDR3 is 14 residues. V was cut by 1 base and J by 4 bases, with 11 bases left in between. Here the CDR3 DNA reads TGCGCCAGCAGCTTGTCTAGTGGGGGCACTGAAGCTTTCTTT. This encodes CASSLSSGGTEAFF.

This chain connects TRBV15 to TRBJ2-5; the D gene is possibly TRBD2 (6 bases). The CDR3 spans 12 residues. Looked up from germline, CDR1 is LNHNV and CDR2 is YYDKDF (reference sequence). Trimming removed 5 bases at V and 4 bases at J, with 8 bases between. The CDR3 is CATSFGRETQYF. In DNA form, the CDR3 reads TGTGCCACCAGCTTCGGGAGAGAGACCCAGTACTTC.

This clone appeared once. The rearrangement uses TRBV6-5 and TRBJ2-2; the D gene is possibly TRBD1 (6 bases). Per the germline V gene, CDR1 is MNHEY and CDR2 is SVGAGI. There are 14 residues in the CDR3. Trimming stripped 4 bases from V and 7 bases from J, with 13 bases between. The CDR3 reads CASSLLGAGGELFF. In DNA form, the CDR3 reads TGTGCCAGCAGTTTGTTGGGGGCGGGCGGGGAGCTGTTTTTT.

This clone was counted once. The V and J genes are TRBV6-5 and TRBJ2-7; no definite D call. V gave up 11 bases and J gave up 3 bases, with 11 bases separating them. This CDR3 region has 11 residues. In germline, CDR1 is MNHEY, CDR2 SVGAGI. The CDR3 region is CASSESYEQYF. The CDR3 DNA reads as TGTGCCTCCTCTGAGAGCTACGAGCAGTACTTC.

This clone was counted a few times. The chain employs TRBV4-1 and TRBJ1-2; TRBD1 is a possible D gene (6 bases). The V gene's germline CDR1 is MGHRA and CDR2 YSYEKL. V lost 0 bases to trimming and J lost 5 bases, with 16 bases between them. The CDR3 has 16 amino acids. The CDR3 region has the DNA TGCGCCAGCAGCCAAGATAGGACAGCCGATGGGTATGGCTACACCTTC. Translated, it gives CASSQDRTADGYGYTF.

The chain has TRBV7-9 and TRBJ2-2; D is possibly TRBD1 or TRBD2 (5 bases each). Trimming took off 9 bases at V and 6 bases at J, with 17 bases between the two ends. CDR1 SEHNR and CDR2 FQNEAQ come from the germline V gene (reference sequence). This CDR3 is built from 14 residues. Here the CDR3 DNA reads TGTGCCAGTAGGGGACCTGCTCCATCCGGGGAGCTGTTTTTT. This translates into CASRGPAPSGELFF.

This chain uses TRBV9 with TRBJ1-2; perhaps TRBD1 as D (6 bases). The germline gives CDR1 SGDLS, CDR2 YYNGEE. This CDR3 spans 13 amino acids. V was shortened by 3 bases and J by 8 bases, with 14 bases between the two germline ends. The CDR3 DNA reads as TGTGCCAGCAGCGCGGTACAGGGCGGCGGCTACACCTTC. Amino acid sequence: CASSAVQGGGYTF.